This is a list of T cell receptor beta chains from one sample in a study of OX40 agonist ivuxolimab in advanced cancers. Measured with immunoSEQ multiplex PCR; TCRdb has only the in-frame clones, and not every one. The sample has around 72,000 clones; around 90% are singletons. Sample: CD4+ or CD8+ T cells sorted from blood, taken in a trial of the OX40 agonist ivuxolimab. The receptors were sampled from an adult with an advanced solid tumor such as melanoma, head and neck, liver or kidney cancer. The CDR3 runs from the conserved cysteine through the conserved F or W. Each record gives: clone size, J gene, V gene, D gene, CDR3 DNA, CDR3 protein. D genes are given only for firm matches. Where a row states a size, it is once, few, many or the class of an expanded clone; other rows omit it.

size: .
J: TRBJ2-5
V: TRBV7-9
D: .
DNA: TGTGCCAGCAGCTTAGACGACCAAGAGACCCAGTACTTC
CDR3: CASSLDDQETQYF

size: .
J: TRBJ1-1
V: TRBV5-6
D: .
DNA: TGTGCCAGCAGCAAGGGGGGGCGGGACACTGAAGCTTTCTTT
CDR3: CASSKGGRDTEAFF

size: .
J: TRBJ2-7
V: TRBV28
D: .
DNA: TGTGCCAGCACCACCCACTGGGGATACGAGCAGTACTTC
CDR3: CASTTHWGYEQYF

size: .
J: TRBJ2-7
V: TRBV5-1
D: TRBD1
DNA: TGCGCCAGCCCGGGACAGCCCTACGAGCAGTACTTC
CDR3: CASPGQPYEQYF

size: .
J: TRBJ2-7
V: TRBV19
D: .
DNA: TGTGCCAGTAGTCCTCAAGGCTACGAGCAGTACTTC
CDR3: CASSPQGYEQYF

size: once
J: TRBJ2-6
V: TRBV5-1
D: .
DNA: TGCGCCAGCAGCTTGGGGGGCAGCTCTGGGGCCAACGTCCTGACTTTC
CDR3: CASSLGGSSGANVLTF

size: .
J: TRBJ2-1
V: TRBV5-1
D: TRBD1
DNA: TGCGCCAGCAGCTTGGCGGGACAGTACAATGAGCAGTTCTTC
CDR3: CASSLAGQYNEQFF

size: .
J: TRBJ2-5
V: TRBV29-1
D: TRBD1
DNA: TGCAGCGTTGAGACCCCCAGGGGGCAGGAGACCCAGTACTTC
CDR3: CSVETPRGQETQYF

size: .
J: TRBJ2-5
V: TRBV7-6
D: TRBD2
DNA: TGTGCCAGCAGCTTGGGGACTATATCGGGAGAGACCCAGTACTTC
CDR3: CASSLGTISGETQYF

size: .
J: TRBJ1-1
V: TRBV6-5
D: .
DNA: TGTGCCAGCAGTCCCGATTGGAGTCCCGGCACTGAAGCTTTCTTT
CDR3: CASSPDWSPGTEAFF

size: .
J: TRBJ1-3
V: TRBV5-1
D: TRBD1
DNA: TGCGCCAGCAGCGGGGACAGCTCTGGAAACACCATATATTTT
CDR3: CASSGDSSGNTIYF

size: .
J: TRBJ1-1
V: TRBV11-1
D: .
DNA: TGTGCCAGCAGCTTACAATTAGGGACAAGGGGGACTGAAGCTTTCTTT
CDR3: CASSLQLGTRGTEAFF

size: few
J: TRBJ1-1
V: TRBV30
D: .
DNA: TGTGCCTGGAGTGAGGGCATGAACACTGAAGCTTTCTTT
CDR3: CAWSEGMNTEAFF

size: .
J: TRBJ1-6
V: TRBV9
D: .
DNA: TGTGCCAGCAGCGTAGAGCCGGGTCGGTCACCCCTCCACTTT
CDR3: CASSVEPGRSPLHF

size: .
J: TRBJ2-7
V: TRBV6-5
D: TRBD2
DNA: TGTGCCAGCAGCAATAGCGGGATCGGCTACGAGCAGTACTTC
CDR3: CASSNSGIGYEQYF

size: .
J: TRBJ1-1
V: TRBV21-1
D: .
DNA: TGTGCCAGCAGCAAAGTAAGACCGGGGGGAGGCACTGAAGCTTTCTTT
CDR3: CASSKVRPGGGTEAFF

size: .
J: TRBJ1-1
V: TRBV7-9
D: TRBD1
DNA: TGTGCCAGCAGTAACGGACAGGGGAACACTGAAGCTTTCTTT
CDR3: CASSNGQGNTEAFF

size: .
J: TRBJ2-5
V: TRBV4-2
D: .
DNA: TGTGCCAGCAGCCCTGGGACCGATGGAGAGACCCAGTACTTC
CDR3: CASSPGTDGETQYF

size: .
J: TRBJ2-7
V: TRBV28
D: .
DNA: TGTGCCAGCAGTTTGAAGGGACAAGGGGACTACGAGCAGTACTTC
CDR3: CASSLKGQGDYEQYF

size: .
J: TRBJ2-1
V: TRBV27
D: .
DNA: TGTGCCAGCAGTTTGGCAGGTCCCAAGACCAATGAGCAGTTCTTC
CDR3: CASSLAGPKTNEQFF

size: .
J: TRBJ2-7
V: TRBV30
D: TRBD2
DNA: TGTGCCTGGAGTTATGGGACTAGCGGAACCTACGAGCAGTACTTC
CDR3: CAWSYGTSGTYEQYF

size: .
J: TRBJ1-1
V: TRBV7-8
D: .
DNA: TGTGCCAGCAGCTTAGGGGACCCCCCGGACACTGAAGCTTTCTTT
CDR3: CASSLGDPPDTEAFF

size: .
J: TRBJ2-1
V: TRBV2
D: .
DNA: TGTGCCAGCAGGGATGGGGGACTCTCCTACAATGAGCAGTTCTTC
CDR3: CASRDGGLSYNEQFF

size: .
J: TRBJ1-2
V: TRBV19
D: .
DNA: TGTGCCAGTACCCCACTCCAGACTAACTATGGCTACACCTTC
CDR3: CASTPLQTNYGYTF

size: .
J: TRBJ1-1
V: TRBV10-3
D: TRBD1
DNA: TGTGCCATCAGTGACCCCGGGGACAGGGGGGCATGGGCTGAAGCTTTCTTT
CDR3: CAISDPGDRGAWAEAFF

size: .
J: TRBJ2-3
V: TRBV19
D: .
DNA: TGTGCCACCCGAGGGGCGGTACAAACTAGCACAGATACGCAGTATTTT
CDR3: CATRGAVQTSTDTQYF

size: .
J: TRBJ1-1
V: TRBV9
D: TRBD1
DNA: TGTGCCAGCAGCGTGAGTATCACAGGGGTGGCTTTCTTT
CDR3: CASSVSITGVAFF

size: few
J: TRBJ2-4
V: TRBV5-6
D: .
DNA: TGTGCCAGCAGCGTCAGGGTACTAGCCAAAAACATTCAGTACTTC
CDR3: CASSVRVLAKNIQYF

size: .
J: TRBJ1-2
V: TRBV11-1
D: .
DNA: TGTGCCAGCAGCTTAGGACCTAGCTATGGCTACACCTTC
CDR3: CASSLGPSYGYTF

size: .
J: TRBJ2-1
V: TRBV9
D: .
DNA: TGTGCCAGCAGGTCCGAGGGAACCTCCTACAATGAGCAGTTCTTC
CDR3: CASRSEGTSYNEQFF

size: .
J: TRBJ1-4
V: TRBV5-1
D: TRBD1
DNA: TGCGCCAGCAGCTTAGCAGGGGGTAATGAAAAACTGTTTTTT
CDR3: CASSLAGGNEKLFF

size: once
J: TRBJ2-7
V: TRBV9
D: .
DNA: TGTGCCAGCAGCGTAGAGGATAGTGGGTACGAGCAGTACTTC
CDR3: CASSVEDSGYEQYF

size: .
J: TRBJ2-2
V: TRBV2
D: .
DNA: TGTGCCAGCAGTAAGATGGGGGCGGAGATACTGTCCGGGGAGCTGTTTTTT
CDR3: CASSKMGAEILSGELFF

size: .
J: TRBJ2-1
V: TRBV29-1
D: TRBD2
DNA: TGCAGCATCAGGACTAGCGGGCGTTTCAGCTCCTACAATGAGCAGTTCTTC
CDR3: CSIRTSGRFSSYNEQFF

size: once
J: TRBJ1-1
V: TRBV2
D: TRBD1
DNA: TGTGCCAGCAGTGCGGGACAGGGCAACACTGAAGCTTTCTTT
CDR3: CASSAGQGNTEAFF

size: .
J: TRBJ1-4
V: TRBV7-9
D: .
DNA: TGTGCCAGCAGCTTAGGCGGGGTGGGGAGTGAAAAACTGTTTTTT
CDR3: CASSLGGVGSEKLFF

size: .
J: TRBJ2-7
V: TRBV14
D: .
DNA: TGTGCCAGCAGCCGCGATAGACAGGCCTACGAGCAGTACTTC
CDR3: CASSRDRQAYEQYF

size: .
J: TRBJ1-5
V: TRBV19
D: TRBD1
DNA: TGTGCCAGTAGTACCCCGACAGGGAGAGGCAATCAGCCCCAGCATTTT
CDR3: CASSTPTGRGNQPQHF

size: .
J: TRBJ1-1
V: TRBV2
D: .
DNA: TGTGCCACCGAAACCCTCCCGGACACTGAAGCTTTCTTT
CDR3: CATETLPDTEAFF

size: .
J: TRBJ2-1
V: TRBV2
D: TRBD1
DNA: TGTGCCAGCAGTGGGGACAGGAGCTACAATGAGCAGTTCTTC
CDR3: CASSGDRSYNEQFF

size: .
J: TRBJ2-4
V: TRBV5-6
D: TRBD2
DNA: TGTGCCAGCAGCTTGGGAGCGGGGCTCAACATTCAGTACTTC
CDR3: CASSLGAGLNIQYF

size: .
J: TRBJ1-6
V: TRBV7-9
D: TRBD1
DNA: TGTGCCAGCAGCCCAGCAACAGGGGCCAATTCACCCCTCCACTTT
CDR3: CASSPATGANSPLHF

size: .
J: TRBJ1-6
V: TRBV19
D: TRBD1
DNA: TGTGCCAGTAGTATCGGACAGGTTGTTGATTCACCCCTCCACTTT
CDR3: CASSIGQVVDSPLHF